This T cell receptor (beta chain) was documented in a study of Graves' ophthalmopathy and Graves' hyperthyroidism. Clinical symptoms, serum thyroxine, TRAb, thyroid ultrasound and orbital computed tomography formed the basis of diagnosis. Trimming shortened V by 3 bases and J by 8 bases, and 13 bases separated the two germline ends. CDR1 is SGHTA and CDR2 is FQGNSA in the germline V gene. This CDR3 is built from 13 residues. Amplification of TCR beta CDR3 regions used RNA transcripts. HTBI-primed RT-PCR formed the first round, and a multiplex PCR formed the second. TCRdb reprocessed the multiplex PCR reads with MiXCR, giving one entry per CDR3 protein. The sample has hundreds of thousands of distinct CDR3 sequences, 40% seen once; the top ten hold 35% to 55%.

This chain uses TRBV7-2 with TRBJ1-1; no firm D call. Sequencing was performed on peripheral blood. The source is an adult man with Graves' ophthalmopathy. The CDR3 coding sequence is TGTGCCAGCAGCTTTGGGCTCGCCAGGGAAGCTTTCTTT. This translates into CASSFGLAREAFF.